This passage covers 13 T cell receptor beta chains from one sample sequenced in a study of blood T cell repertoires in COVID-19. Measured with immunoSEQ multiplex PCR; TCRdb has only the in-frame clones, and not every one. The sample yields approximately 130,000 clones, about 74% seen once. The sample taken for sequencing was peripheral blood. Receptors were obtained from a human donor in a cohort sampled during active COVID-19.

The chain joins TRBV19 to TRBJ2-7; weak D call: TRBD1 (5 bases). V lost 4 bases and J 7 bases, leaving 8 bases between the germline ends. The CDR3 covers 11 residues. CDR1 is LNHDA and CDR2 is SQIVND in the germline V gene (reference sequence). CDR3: CASSTGREQYF. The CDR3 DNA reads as TGTGCCAGTAGTACAGGGCGGGAGCAGTACTTC.

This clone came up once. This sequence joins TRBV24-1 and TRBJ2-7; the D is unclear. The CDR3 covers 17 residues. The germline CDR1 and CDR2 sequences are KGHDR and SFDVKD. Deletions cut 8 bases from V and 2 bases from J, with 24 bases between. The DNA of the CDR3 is TGTGCCACCAAAATATCGGCTCGATCGGCCAGGCCCTACGAGCAGTACTTC. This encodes CATKISARSARPYEQYF.

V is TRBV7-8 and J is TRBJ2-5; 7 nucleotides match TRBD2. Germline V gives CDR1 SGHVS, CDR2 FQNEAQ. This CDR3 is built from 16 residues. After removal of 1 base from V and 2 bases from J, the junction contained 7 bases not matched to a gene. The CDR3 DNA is TGTGCCAGCAGCTTAGTCTCAGCGGGGAGTCAAGAGACCCAGTACTTC. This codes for CASSLVSAGSQETQYF. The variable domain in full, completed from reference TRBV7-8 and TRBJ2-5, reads GAGVSQSPRYKVAKRGQDVALRCDPISGHVSLFWYQQALGQGPEFLTYFQNEAQLDKSGLPSDRFFAERPEGSVSTLKIQRTQQEDSAVYLCASSLVSAGSQETQYFGPGTRLLVL.

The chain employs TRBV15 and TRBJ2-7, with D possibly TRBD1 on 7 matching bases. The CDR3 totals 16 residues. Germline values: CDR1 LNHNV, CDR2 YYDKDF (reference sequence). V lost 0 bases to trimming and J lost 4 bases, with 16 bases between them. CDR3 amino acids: CATSRDRAGQRYEQYF. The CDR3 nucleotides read TGTGCCACCAGCAGAGATCGGGCGGGACAGCGTTACGAGCAGTACTTC.

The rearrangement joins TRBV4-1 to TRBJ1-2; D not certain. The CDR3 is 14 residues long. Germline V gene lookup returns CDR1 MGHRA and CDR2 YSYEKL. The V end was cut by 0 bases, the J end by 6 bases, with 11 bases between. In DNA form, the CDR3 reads TGCGCCAGCAGCCAAGAGTCGGGATATCATGGCTACACCTTC. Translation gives CASSQESGYHGYTF.

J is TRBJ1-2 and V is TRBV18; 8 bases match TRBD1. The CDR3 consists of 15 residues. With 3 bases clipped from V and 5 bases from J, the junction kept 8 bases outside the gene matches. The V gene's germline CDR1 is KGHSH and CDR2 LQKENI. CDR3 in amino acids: CASSPTTGEGYGYTF. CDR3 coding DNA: TGTGCCAGCTCACCGACGACAGGGGAAGGGTATGGCTACACCTTC.

The CDR3 region is CASSLGDSEQFF. CDR3 sequence (DNA): TGTGCCAGCAGCCTGGGGGACAGTGAGCAGTTCTTC. J is TRBJ2-1 and V is TRBV11-3, with 7 bases fitting TRBD1. This CDR3 contains 12 residues. The V gene's germline CDR1 is SGHNT and CDR2 YENEEA. The ends lost 5 bases at V and 9 bases at J; junction bases unmatched: 4.

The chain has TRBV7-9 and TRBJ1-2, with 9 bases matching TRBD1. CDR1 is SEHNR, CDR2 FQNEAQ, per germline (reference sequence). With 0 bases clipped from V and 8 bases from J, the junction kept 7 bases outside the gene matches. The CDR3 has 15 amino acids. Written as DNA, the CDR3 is TGTGCCAGCAGCTTAGCGGGACAGGGACTGGAAGGCTACACCTTC. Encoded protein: CASSLAGQGLEGYTF.

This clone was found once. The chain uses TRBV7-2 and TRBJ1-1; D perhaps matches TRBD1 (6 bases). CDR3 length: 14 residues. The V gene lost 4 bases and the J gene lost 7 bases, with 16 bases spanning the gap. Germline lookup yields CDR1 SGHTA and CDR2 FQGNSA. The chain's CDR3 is CASSYYTGYDEAFF. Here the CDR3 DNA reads TGTGCCAGCAGCTACTACACAGGGTATGATGAAGCTTTCTTT.

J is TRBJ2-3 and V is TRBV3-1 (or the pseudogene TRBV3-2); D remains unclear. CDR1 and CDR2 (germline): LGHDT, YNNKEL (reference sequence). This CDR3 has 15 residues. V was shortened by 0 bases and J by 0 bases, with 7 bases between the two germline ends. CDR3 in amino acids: CASSQDLFSTDTQYF. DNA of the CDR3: TGTGCCAGCAGCCAAGATCTTTTTAGCACAGATACGCAGTATTTT.

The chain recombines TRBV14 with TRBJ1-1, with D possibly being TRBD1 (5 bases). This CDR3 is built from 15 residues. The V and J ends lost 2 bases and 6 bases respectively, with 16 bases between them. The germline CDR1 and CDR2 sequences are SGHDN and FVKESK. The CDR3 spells CASSQYPGLGSEAFF. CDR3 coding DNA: TGTGCCAGCAGCCAATACCCAGGGCTTGGGTCTGAAGCTTTCTTT. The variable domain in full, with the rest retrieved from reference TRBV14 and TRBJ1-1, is EAGVTQFPSHSVIEKGQTVTLRCDPISGHDNLYWYRRVMGKEIKFLLHFVKESKQDESGMPNNRFLAERTGGTYSTLKVQPAELEDSGVYFCASSQYPGLGSEAFFGQGTRLTVV.

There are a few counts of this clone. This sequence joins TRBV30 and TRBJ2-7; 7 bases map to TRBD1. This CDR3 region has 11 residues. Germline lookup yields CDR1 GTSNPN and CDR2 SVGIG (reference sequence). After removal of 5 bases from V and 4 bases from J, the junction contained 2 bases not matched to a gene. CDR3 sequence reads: CAWGGQYEQYF. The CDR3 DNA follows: TGTGCCTGGGGGGGACAGTACGAGCAGTACTTC.

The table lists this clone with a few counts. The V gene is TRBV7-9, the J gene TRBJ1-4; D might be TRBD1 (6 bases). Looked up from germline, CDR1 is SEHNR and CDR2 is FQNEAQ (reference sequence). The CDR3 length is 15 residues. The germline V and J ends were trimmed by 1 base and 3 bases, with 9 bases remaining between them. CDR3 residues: CASSLGDTANEKLFF. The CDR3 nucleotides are TGTGCCAGCAGCTTAGGGGACACGGCTAATGAAAAACTGTTTTTT.